This TCR beta chain appears in the sequencing data of a study of T cell repertoires in cytomegalovirus infection. On the study more broadly: From public TCR beta signatures came an indication of both CMV infection and matching HLA type.

Germline CDR1 and CDR2: SNHLY and FYNNEI. The CDR3 loop spans 12 amino acids. Study-level points and caveats: Within the response measured ex vivo, HLA-C-restricted CMV-specific TCR beta clonotypes were dominant.

TCRdb analysed the reads with MiXCR anew, one entry per CDR3 protein. In the table there are about 450,000 distinct CDR3 sequences, roughly 30% of which are singletons. Worth noting for this clonotype: Its antigen is unknown. Its ends do not fully match the called genes, so a read error is possible.

This chain connects TRBV2 to TRBJ1-4; no clear D. The sequence came from a human donor in good health (CMV status not recorded). Some clones in this sample may be carry-over from other donors' samples. Sequencing was carried out using PBMCs. CDR3 in amino acids: CASSGGIPKSGF. Written as DNA, the CDR3 is TGTGCCAGCAGTGGGGGAATCCCGAAGTCCGGTTTT. Full variable domain (remainder filled in from reference TRBV2 and TRBJ1-4): EPEVTQTPSHQVTQMGQEVILRCVPISNHLYFYWYRQILGQKVEFLVSFYNNEISEKSEIFDDQFSVERPDGSNFTLKIRSTKLEDSAMYFCASSGGIPKSGFGSGTQLSVL.